This entry lists 7 T cell receptor beta chains sequenced from one sample in a study of blood T cell repertoires in COVID-19. Data came from immunoSEQ multiplex PCR; TCRdb stores just in-frame clones and leaves some out. The table has over 95,000 clones, roughly 89% seen once. The sample was peripheral blood. The receptors shown here come from a human donor with acute or convalescent COVID-19. The donor label of this sample is uncertain.

The chain is built from TRBV14 and TRBJ2-7, with D unresolved. The germline V and J ends were trimmed by 0 bases and 3 bases, with 12 bases remaining between them. In germline, CDR1 is SGHDN, CDR2 FVKESK. The CDR3 loop spans 15 amino acids. CDR3 DNA: TGTGCCAGCAGCCAAGATTTCCATGCGGACTACGAGCAGTACTTC. It yields the protein CASSQDFHADYEQYF. Looking up the rest from reference TRBV14 and TRBJ2-7 gives the full variable domain: EAGVTQFPSHSVIEKGQTVTLRCDPISGHDNLYWYRRVMGKEIKFLLHFVKESKQDESGMPNNRFLAERTGGTYSTLKVQPAELEDSGVYFCASSQDFHADYEQYFGPGTRLTVT.

This clone showed up just a few times. DNA for the CDR3: TGTGCCTGGAGTAGGACAGGGATCGCGAAGCAGTACTTC. This encodes CAWSRTGIAKQYF. The chain links TRBV30 to TRBJ2-7; TRBD1 aligns across 8 bases. With 2 bases clipped from V and 8 bases from J, the junction kept 8 bases outside the gene matches. Germline assignment: CDR1 GTSNPN and CDR2 SVGIG (reference sequence). This CDR3 spans 13 amino acids.

The rearrangement uses TRBV29-1 and TRBJ2-2, with D maybe TRBD2 (5 bases). The germline V gene has CDR1 SQVTM and CDR2 ANQGSEA. With 2 bases removed from V and 2 bases from J, the gap between germline ends came to 6 bases. The CDR3 spans 13 residues. The CDR3 coding sequence is TGCAGCGTTGAACTAGCTAACACCGGGGAGCTGTTTTTT. Residues: CSVELANTGELFF.

V usage is TRBV15 and J usage is TRBJ2-3, with D maybe TRBD2 (7 bases). V lost 0 bases to trimming and J lost 5 bases, with 21 bases between them. The CDR3 has 18 residues. Germline assignment: CDR1 LNHNV and CDR2 YYDKDF (reference sequence). CDR3 sequence (DNA): TGTGCCACCAGCAGAGATTCTTTGAGGGGGGGCCTCGGAGATACGCAGTATTTT. This codes for CATSRDSLRGGLGDTQYF.

J is TRBJ2-7 and V is TRBV4-3, with D uncertain. The V end was cut by 0 bases, the J end by 3 bases, with 9 bases between. There are 14 residues in the CDR3. Germline V gene lookup returns CDR1 LGHNA and CDR2 YSLEER. DNA of the CDR3: TGCGCCAGCAGCCAAGATCGAACGGGCTACGAGCAGTACTTC. This gives the protein CASSQDRTGYEQYF.

The J gene is TRBJ2-5, the V gene TRBV4-2; 7 nucleotides line up with TRBD2. V trimming: 1 base; J trimming: 5 bases; junction bases outside the gene matches: 4. Germline V gives CDR1 LGHNA, CDR2 YNFKEQ. The CDR3 contains 14 residues. CDR3 region: CASSQVLGGETQYF. The CDR3, as DNA: TGTGCCAGCAGCCAAGTTCTGGGAGGGGAGACCCAGTACTTC.

This sequence joins TRBV15 and TRBJ1-6; D is ambiguous. CDR3 length equals 14 residues. The germline CDR1 and CDR2 sequences are LNHNV and YYDKDF (reference sequence). V was trimmed by 1 base and J by 6 bases, leaving 7 bases between them. For the CDR3, the DNA is TGTGCCACCAGCAGAGGTAGCAGTAATTCACCCCTCCACTTT. Encoded protein: CATSRGSSNSPLHF.